These 25 T cell receptor beta chains came from one sample sequenced in a study of shared clonotypes between healthy human individuals. Repertoires were generated with immunoSEQ multiplex PCR, while TCRdb's copy carries only in-frame clones and drops some. The table has 1,400,000 or so clones, approximately 98.5% seen once. Sequencing was performed on naive CD4+ T cells sorted from blood. Subset here: CD45RA+ positively selected. The receptors were gathered from a young man in good health.

The chain links TRBV28 to TRBJ1-5; D unclear. Trimming stripped 7 bases from V and 4 bases from J, with 14 bases between. The CDR3 spans 14 residues. CDR1 and CDR2 from the germline V gene are MDHEN and SYDVKM. CDR3 protein: CASKIPRVNQPQHF. The CDR3 bases are TGTGCCAGCAAAATACCCCGGGTTAATCAGCCCCAGCATTTT.

A remark on this clone: Other nucleotide sequences in the sample specify the same CDR3. V and J are TRBV4-3 and TRBJ2-3; D perhaps matches TRBD2 (6 bases). The CDR3 totals 13 residues. The V gene's germline CDR1 is LGHNA and CDR2 YSLEER. The V gene lost 4 bases and the J gene lost 3 bases, with 8 bases spanning the gap. CDR3 amino acids: CASSLEGTDTQYF. The CDR3 coding sequence is TGCGCCAGCAGCCTGGAGGGTACAGATACGCAGTATTTT.

The chain is built from TRBV18 and TRBJ2-5, with D uncertain. Trimming took off 1 base at V and 5 bases at J, with 14 bases between the two ends. Germline assignment: CDR1 KGHSH and CDR2 LQKENI. This CDR3 comprises 15 residues. The CDR3 sequence: CASSPRSRGGETQYF. The CDR3 nucleotides read TGTGCCAGCTCACCACGATCGCGAGGTGGGGAGACCCAGTACTTC.

The CDR3 loop is CASSLEASGSLGELFF. The CDR3 region has the DNA TGCGCCAGCAGCCTCGAGGCTAGCGGGAGTTTAGGGGAGCTGTTTTTT. J is TRBJ2-2 and V is TRBV5-1, with TRBD2 matching over 10 bases. Germline CDR1 SGHRS, CDR2 YFSETQ. J was trimmed by 8 bases and V by 4 bases; bases with no gene match: 11. The length of the CDR3 is 16 residues.

This chain joins TRBV5-1 and TRBJ2-2; D is uncertain. V was cut by 0 bases and J by 4 bases, with 7 bases left in between. The germline gives CDR1 SGHRS, CDR2 YFSETQ. The CDR3 consists of 14 residues. CDR3 in amino acids: CASSLDIPTGELFF. The CDR3 coding sequence is TGCGCCAGCAGCTTGGACATCCCCACCGGGGAGCTGTTTTTT. Using reference TRBV5-1 and TRBJ2-2 for the parts outside the CDR3, the full variable domain is KAGVTQTPRYLIKTRGQQVTLSCSPISGHRSVSWYQQTPGQGLQFLFEYFSETQRNKGNFPGRFSGRQFSNSRSEMNVSTLELGDSALYLCASSLDIPTGELFFGEGSRLTVL.

The V gene is TRBV18, the J gene TRBJ2-5; 11 bases fit TRBD1. The CDR3 length is 15 residues. The germline V gene encodes CDR1 KGHSH and CDR2 LQKENI. The V and J ends lost 3 bases and 5 bases, in that order; junction bases with no gene match: 5. CDR3 in DNA: TGTGCCAGCTCACCTGGACAGGGGGCGTGGGAGACCCAGTACTTC. Translation gives CASSPGQGAWETQYF.

The gene calls are TRBV9 and TRBJ2-7; 7 nucleotides line up with TRBD2. CDR1 is SGDLS, CDR2 YYNGEE, per germline. V was clipped by 4 bases and J by 7 bases; unmatched bases: 17. The CDR3 loop spans 16 amino acids. The CDR3, as DNA: TGTGCCAGCAGCACCGGACTCGCGGGGAGGGCGGGGGAGCAGTACTTC. Translated, it gives CASSTGLAGRAGEQYF.

CDR3 residues: CASSFLAGPSVGEQFF. The CDR3, as DNA: TGCGCCAGCAGCTTCCTAGCGGGACCCTCAGTAGGGGAGCAGTTCTTC. This rearrangement joins TRBV5-1 to TRBJ2-1; 9 nucleotides align to TRBD2. Germline loops: CDR1 SGHRS, CDR2 YFSETQ. This CDR3 comprises 16 residues. J gave up 10 bases and V 2 bases, and 13 bases lay outside the gene matches.

The chain has TRBV20-1 and TRBJ1-1, with D uncertain. CDR1 and CDR2 (germline): DFQATT, SNEGSKA (reference sequence). The CDR3 extends over 11 amino acids. Between the trimmed V and J ends, which lost 6 bases and 6 bases, there was a span of 11 bases. The CDR3: CSAGRSSEAFF. The CDR3 DNA is TGCAGTGCCGGACGGTCCTCTGAAGCTTTCTTT.

This clone was seen once. The chain uses TRBV27 and TRBJ2-7; 15 nucleotides match TRBD2. The V gene's germline CDR1 is MNHEY and CDR2 SMNVEV (reference sequence). V was pared by 3 bases and J by 0 bases, with 9 bases of the junction left unmatched. This CDR3 has 19 residues. The CDR3 DNA follows: TGTGCCAGCAGTTTCCTCGGACTAGCGGGAGGGCGTTCCTCCTACGAGCAGTACTTC. This translates into CASSFLGLAGGRSSYEQYF.

V is TRBV7-9 and J is TRBJ2-7, with D possibly matching TRBD2 (6 bases). Germline lookup yields CDR1 SEHNR and CDR2 FQNEAQ (reference sequence). Trimming took 2 bases from V and 2 from J, leaving 22 bases between them. The CDR3 extends over 18 amino acids. The CDR3 spells CASSLHSFGLPYTYEQYF. The CDR3 DNA reads as TGTGCCAGCAGCTTACACAGCTTCGGACTACCCTACACCTACGAGCAGTACTTC.

This rearrangement joins TRBV28 to TRBJ1-4, with 7 positions matching TRBD1. Looked up from germline, CDR1 is MDHEN and CDR2 is SYDVKM. V shed 6 bases and J 2 bases; nucleotides not matched to a gene: 6. The CDR3 runs 15 residues. The CDR3 here is CASRPDRATNEKLFF. The CDR3 DNA reads as TGTGCCAGCAGGCCCGACAGGGCCACTAATGAAAAACTGTTTTTT.

On this clone itself: At the DNA level, this CDR3 is encoded by other sequences in the same sample as well. This sequence joins TRBV5-1 and TRBJ2-3, with 9 nucleotides matching TRBD1. Germline V lookup: CDR1 SGHRS, CDR2 YFSETQ. Losses at the gene ends were 2 bases for V and 2 bases for J; bases not matched to a gene: 6. The CDR3 extends over 16 amino acids. Here the CDR3 reads CASSLGGQGNTDTQYF. CDR3 sequence (DNA): TGCGCCAGCAGCTTAGGGGGACAGGGCAACACAGATACGCAGTATTTT.

The chain links TRBV4-1 to TRBJ2-2; D is undetermined. The germline V gene encodes CDR1 MGHRA and CDR2 YSYEKL. This CDR3 is 13 amino acids long. Deletions cut 6 bases from V and 2 bases from J, with 7 bases between. CDR3 region: CASRLINTGELFF. The DNA of the CDR3 is TGCGCCAGCAGGCTCATTAACACCGGGGAGCTGTTTTTT.

This clone showed up just a few times. The chain links TRBV7-2 to TRBJ2-7, with 7 positions matching TRBD2. Trimming cost V 4 bases and J 6 bases; bases outside gene matches: 21. This CDR3 comprises 18 residues. CDR1 SGHTA and CDR2 FQGNSA come from the germline V gene. The CDR3 sequence: CASSSATPPTLAGVEQYF. Here the CDR3 DNA reads TGTGCCAGCAGCTCCGCAACCCCCCCAACCCTGGCGGGAGTCGAGCAGTACTTC. The whole variable domain, filled in from reference TRBV7-2 and TRBJ2-7, reads GAGVSQSPSNKVTEKGKDVELRCDPISGHTALYWYRQSLGQGLEFLIYFQGNSAPDKSGLPSDRFSAERTGGSVSTLTIQRTQQEDSAVYLCASSSATPPTLAGVEQYFGPGTRLTVT.

The chain recombines TRBV28 with TRBJ2-6; unclear D gene. V lost 1 base and J 0 bases, leaving 10 bases between the germline ends. Per the germline V gene, CDR1 is MDHEN and CDR2 is SYDVKM. This CDR3 has 17 residues. CDR3 loop: CASSLSGQISGANVLTF. CDR3 DNA sequence: TGTGCCAGCAGTTTATCCGGTCAGATCTCTGGGGCCAACGTCCTGACTTTC.

This rearrangement joins TRBV13 to TRBJ2-7; unclear D gene. Germline V gene data show CDR1 as PRHDT and CDR2 as FYEKMQ (reference sequence). V gave up 1 base and J gave up 3 bases, with 10 bases separating them. The CDR3 is 14 amino acids. Here the CDR3 reads CASSLVSEDYEQYF. As DNA, the CDR3 is TGTGCCAGCAGCTTAGTCTCTGAGGACTACGAGCAGTACTTC.

V usage is TRBV4-1 and J usage is TRBJ2-7; 7 bases match TRBD2. Germline CDR1 reads MGHRA; CDR2 reads YSYEKL. The CDR3 loop spans 14 amino acids. The V and J ends lost 3 bases and 0 bases, in that order; junction bases with no gene match: 2. The CDR3 loop is CASSQREHSYEQYF. CDR3 DNA: TGCGCCAGCAGCCAGCGGGAGCACTCCTACGAGCAGTACTTC.

J is TRBJ2-1 and V is TRBV6-5; 12 bases align to TRBD1. The V gene's germline CDR1 is MNHEY and CDR2 SVGAGI. The CDR3 consists of 16 residues. Trimming at V came to 1 base and at J to 7 bases, leaving 5 bases not matched to a gene. The CDR3 DNA is TGTGCCAGCAGTTACTTTCGGGGACAGGGGGCAAATGAGCAGTTCTTC. This encodes CASSYFRGQGANEQFF.

The chain joins TRBV5-1 to TRBJ2-2; D perhaps matches TRBD2 (5 bases). Looked up from germline, CDR1 is SGHRS and CDR2 is YFSETQ. The V and J ends lost 4 bases and 5 bases respectively, with 18 bases between them. This CDR3 is built from 16 residues. The CDR3: CASSLPRGGITGELFF. CDR3 coding DNA: TGCGCCAGCAGCCTCCCGAGAGGAGGTATTACCGGGGAGCTGTTTTTT.

The chain uses TRBV18 and TRBJ2-7, with 8 bases matching TRBD2. The germline CDR1 and CDR2 sequences are KGHSH and LQKENI. The CDR3 has 16 residues. Trimming took 5 bases from V and 6 from J; bases not matched to a gene: 15. The CDR3 DNA sequence: TGTGCCAGCTCAGCCCTCACTAGCGGCTTAACGAGCGAGCAGTACTTC. Translating gives CASSALTSGLTSEQYF.

This clone was recorded once. The chain uses TRBV7-8 and TRBJ2-2; 9 nucleotides agree with TRBD1. Germline CDR1 reads SGHVS; CDR2 reads FQNEAQ. Unmatched junction bases numbered 8, after V lost 7 bases and J lost 5 bases. The CDR3 sequence is 15 residues long. CDR3 in DNA: TGTGCCAGCAACAACAGGGGGCGCGGAACCGGGGAGCTGTTTTTT. Protein sequence: CASNNRGRGTGELFF.

V usage is TRBV19 and J usage is TRBJ2-2; possible D gene TRBD2, 6 bases. Germline CDR1 reads LNHDA; CDR2 reads SQIVND (reference sequence). V was shortened by 7 bases and J by 5 bases, with 17 bases between the two germline ends. The CDR3 consists of 15 residues. The CDR3 reads CASTVGREVTGELFF. The CDR3 DNA is TGTGCCAGTACCGTCGGCAGGGAGGTGACCGGGGAGCTGTTTTTT.

The chain joins TRBV21-1 to TRBJ2-7. TRBV21-1 is classified as a pseudogene. This CDR3 has 15 residues. The DNA of the CDR3 is TGTGCCAGCAGCAAATTGGGGTTAGCTAACCACGAGCAGTACTTC. It encodes CASSKLGLANHEQYF.

The chain is built from TRBV5-4 and TRBJ2-1, with 13 bases matching TRBD2. Looked up from germline, CDR1 is SGHNT and CDR2 is YYREEE (reference sequence). CDR3 length: 16 amino acids. Losses at the gene ends were 3 bases for V and 5 bases for J; bases not matched to a gene: 5. CDR3 sequence: CASSSRTSGRDNEQFF. CDR3 DNA: TGTGCCAGCAGCTCAAGAACTAGCGGGAGGGACAATGAGCAGTTCTTC.